What follows describes a single T cell receptor (beta chain). What it binds is unknown. The sample is drawn from a study of human T cells and chemical hapten exposure. Study-wide background: Patients, mostly women, had alopecia areata, alopecia totalis or alopecia universalis.

Study-level points and caveats: Sensitization with DPC brought no change to TCRs above 1 in 1000 in frequency. Patch test score rose with PT1 expanded TCR count, significant at thresholds 8, 16 and 32, not 4.

TCRdb redid the calling of the RACE reads with MiXCR, one entry per CDR3 protein. This table holds under 130,000 distinct CDR3 sequences, roughly a third found once. Per the germline V gene, CDR1 is MNHNS and CDR2 is SASEGT. The ends were cut back, 3 bases at V and 1 base at J, with 11 bases in the middle. The CDR3 spans 15 residues. Time point of the sample: patch test 3, about 24 weeks after DPC sensitization. Treatment indicated: therapeutic diphenylcyclopropenone sensitization with weekly scalp DPC. The V and J genes are TRBV6-1 and TRBJ2-3; D remains ambiguous. Sequences were derived from whole blood, sampled in connection with sensitization to the hapten diphenylcyclopropenone (DPC). The sequence derives from a man aged 40-55 years with alopecia areata. Some clones in this sample may be carry-over from other donors' samples. The CDR3 DNA follows: TGTGCCAGCAGTGATCCATATGGGGGCACAGATACGCAGTATTTT. It encodes CASSDPYGGTDTQYF.